Below are 13 T cell receptor beta chains sequenced from a single sample in a study of CXCR3-negative and CXCR3-positive naive CD8 T cells. With UMI labels, 5' RACE was used to prepare the TRB cDNA libraries. Each CDR3 protein gets one entry in TCRdb, which reprocessed the 5' RACE reads and gives no DNA. The sample table includes around 5,300 distinct CDR3 sequences. The specimen was naive CXCR3- CD8+ T cells from blood. Subset here: CD45RO-CCR7+CD27+CD95- naive CD8+ T cells lacking CXCR3 (TNR3-). The receptors stem from a human donor in good health. Some clones in this sample may be carry-over from other donors' samples.

The J gene is TRBJ1-1, the V gene TRBV2. Germline V gene data show CDR1 as SNHLY and CDR2 as FYNNEI. This CDR3 has 15 residues. The CDR3: CASKKTGPGGTEAFF.

This clonotype registers medium-sized (0.01 to 0.1%) by frequency. The V call is TRBV7-9, the J call TRBJ2-7; the D call of TRBD2 rests on TCRdb alone, since no DNA is present to check it. From germline, CDR1 is SEHNR and CDR2 FQNEAQ (reference sequence). The CDR3 is made up of 14 amino acids. The CDR3 reads CASSPTSGSYEQYF. Looking up the rest from reference TRBV7-9 and TRBJ2-7 gives the full variable domain: DTGVSQNPRHKITKRGQNVTFRCDPISEHNRLYWYRQTLGQGPEFLTYFQNEAQLEKSRLLSDRFSAERPKGSFSTLEIQRTEQGDSAMYLCASSPTSGSYEQYFGPGTRLTVT.

The chain combines TRBV3-2 with TRBJ2-7; TCRdb selects TRBD2, and the lack of DNA leaves this call unchecked. TRBV3-2 is labeled a pseudogene. This CDR3 region has 14 residues. The CDR3 protein is CASSQEEREFEQYF.

Considering frequency, this clonotype is medium-sized. V and J are TRBV29-1 and TRBJ1-2; TCRdb's D call of TRBD1 is untestable without DNA. Germline values: CDR1 SQVTM, CDR2 ANQGSEA. CDR3 size: 14 residues. This CDR3 reads CSVVSPETNYGYTF.

The chain recombines TRBV20-1 with TRBJ2-7; TCRdb gives TRBD1 as the D gene, but with no DNA this cannot be confirmed. The CDR3 length is 12 residues. Germline CDR1 DFQATT, CDR2 SNEGSKA (reference sequence). CDR3 in amino acids: CSVSPTLYEQYF.

The chain carries TRBV2 and TRBJ2-1. The CDR3 is 15 amino acids. Germline assignment: CDR1 SNHLY and CDR2 FYNNEI. CDR3 region: CASSEYDRSYNEQFF.

The chain couples TRBV2 to TRBJ1-3; TCRdb's assignment of TRBD1 cannot be checked, as there is no DNA. The CDR3 contains 15 residues. CDR1 SNHLY and CDR2 FYNNEI come from the germline V gene. The CDR3 spells CASSPDTNSGNTIYF.

In terms of frequency, this clonotype is medium-sized (0.01 to 0.1%). The V call is TRBV20-1, the J call TRBJ1-2. Looked up from germline, CDR1 is DFQATT and CDR2 is SNEGSKA (reference sequence). This CDR3 contains 12 residues. CDR3 loop: CSARDGQNGYTF.

The V call is TRBV21-1, the J call TRBJ2-7; TCRdb's D gene call, TRBD1, goes unchecked for lack of DNA. TRBV21-1 is a listed pseudogene. This CDR3 has 14 amino acids. CDR3 region: CASSKRGFPYEQYF.

V and J are TRBV10-3 and TRBJ2-5. This CDR3 comprises 12 residues. Per germline, CDR1 ENHRY and CDR2 SYGVKD. This chain's CDR3 is CAISEGSETQYF.

By frequency, this clonotype registers medium-sized (0.01 to 0.1%). V usage is TRBV7-9 and J usage is TRBJ2-7; TCRdb outputs TRBD2, but without DNA this stays unchecked. CDR3 size: 15 residues. The germline CDR1 and CDR2 sequences are SEHNR and FQNEAQ (reference sequence). CDR3 residues: CASSLVEGREYEQYF.

This chain joins TRBV7-9 and TRBJ2-1; TCRdb picks TRBD2, but there is no DNA to check that call. Per germline, CDR1 SEHNR and CDR2 FQNEAQ (reference sequence). This CDR3 comprises 16 residues. The CDR3 is CASSSQTSGLYNEQFF. The full variable domain, with the rest looked up from reference TRBV7-9 and TRBJ2-1, is DTGVSQNPRHKITKRGQNVTFRCDPISEHNRLYWYRQTLGQGPEFLTYFQNEAQLEKSRLLSDRFSAERPKGSFSTLEIQRTEQGDSAMYLCASSSQTSGLYNEQFFGPGTRLTVL.

The chain couples TRBV12-3 or TRBV12-4 to TRBJ2-1. The CDR3 is 11 residues long. CDR3 residues: CASSLGGEQFF.